This TCR beta chain was identified during a study of CD8+CD57+ T cells in acquired aplastic anemia. CDR3 length equals 15 residues. The J segment lost 3 bases and the V segment lost 6 bases, leaving 9 bases of the junction unmatched. CDR1 is LNHDA, CDR2 SQIVND, per germline (reference sequence). The template used for profiling TCR beta VDJ and CDR3 was genomic DNA. Via MiXCR, TCRdb re-called the reads, giving one row per CDR3 protein. The sample yields around 190,000 distinct CDR3 sequences, almost 50% seen once. The patients chosen for sequencing had shown expansion of CD8+CD57+ cells (detected by flow cytometry). This clonotype was counted at least ten times.

The sequencing input was sorted CD4+, CD8+, or CD8+CD57+ T cells (not recorded which) from PBMCs. The chain combines TRBV19 with TRBJ2-7, with 9 positions matching TRBD1. This receptor was identified in a human donor with aplastic anemia. CDR3 nucleotides: TGTGCCAGTAGAAGTGTTCCGGGACAGGGCTACGAGCAGTACTTC. This translates into CASRSVPGQGYEQYF.